These T cell receptor beta chains were read from a single sample in a study of CD8+CD57+ T cells in acquired aplastic anemia. TCRdb reprocessed the reads with MiXCR, giving one entry per CDR3 protein. The table has tens of thousands of distinct CDR3 sequences, around 50% seen once. The sequencing sample was made of sorted CD4+, CD8+, or CD8+CD57+ T cells (not recorded which) from PBMCs. Receptors originate from a human donor in good health, serving as a control. Both conserved end residues are part of each CDR3. The D gene is left open where the match is weak. Size values are once, few and many counts, or a class for expanded clones, and some rows have none.

-,TRBV29-1,-,TRBJ2-5,TGCAGCGTTGAAGTGTTAACGGTTGTTGGGACCCAGTACTTC,CSVEVLTVVGTQYF
-,TRBV4-2,TRBD1,TRBJ2-1,TGTGCCAGCAGCGTCGGACAGGGGGAAACCTACAATGAGCAGTTCTTC,CASSVGQGETYNEQFF
-,TRBV25-1,TRBD1,TRBJ2-5,TGTGCCAGCAGTGAATCAGGACAGGGCCAAGAGACCCAGTACTTC,CASSESGQGQETQYF
-,TRBV15,-,TRBJ2-7,TGTGCCACCAGCAGAGCGACAGGTGTCTACGAGCAGTACTTC,CATSRATGVYEQYF
-,TRBV20-1,-,TRBJ1-5,TGCAGTGCTAGCGATCGTCAGCCCCAGCATTTT,CSASDRQPQHF
-,TRBV4-1,-,TRBJ1-1,TGCGCCAGCAGCCAAGATAGGACTGAAGCTTTCTTT,CASSQDRTEAFF
-,TRBV7-8,-,TRBJ2-5,TGTGCCAGCAGCCGTCAGGGGGAGACCCAGTACTTC,CASSRQGETQYF
many,TRBV6-1,-,TRBJ2-1,TGTGCCAGCAGCCCGGGTCACGGGTCCTACAATGAGCAGTTCTTC,CASSPGHGSYNEQFF
-,TRBV24-1,TRBD1,TRBJ2-3,TGTGCCACCAGCACCCGGGACAGAGCGACAGATACGCAGTATTTT,CATSTRDRATDTQYF
many,TRBV7-9,TRBD1,TRBJ1-1,TGTGCCAGCAGCGATCTTACCGGGACAGATAGGAACACTGAAGCTTTCTTT,CASSDLTGTDRNTEAFF
-,TRBV9,TRBD2,TRBJ2-1,TGTGCCAGCAGCACTCGGACTAGCGGGAGTGTTGAGCAGTTCTTC,CASSTRTSGSVEQFF
-,TRBV20-1,-,TRBJ2-3,TGCAGCCAGGGGCGGAGCACAGATACGCAGTATTTT,CSQGRSTDTQYF
many,TRBV6-1,TRBD1,TRBJ2-1,TGTGCCAGCAGTGGGCCTTACCGGGACAGGCGCAACAATGAGCAGTTCTTC,CASSGPYRDRRNNEQFF
-,TRBV24-1,-,TRBJ1-1,TGTGCCACCAGGGGACGCACAGGTGACACTGAAGCTTTCTTT,CATRGRTGDTEAFF
-,TRBV10-3,TRBD1,TRBJ1-1,TGTGCCATCAGTGATCCCGGACAGGGGGCCATTGGCACTGAAGCTTTCTTT,CAISDPGQGAIGTEAFF
-,TRBV2,-,TRBJ2-3,TGTGCCAGCAGTGACTGGACGGTCAACACAGATACGCAGTATTTT,CASSDWTVNTDTQYF
-,TRBV29-1,TRBD1,TRBJ1-1,TGCAGCGTGCAGGGACAGGAAATGAACACTGAAGCTTTCTTT,CSVQGQEMNTEAFF
many,TRBV5-1,-,TRBJ2-5,TGCGCCAGCAGCTTCGGTATCTTTGCACAGGCGGTCCAAGAGACCCAGTACTTC,CASSFGIFAQAVQETQYF
many,TRBV4-1,TRBD1,TRBJ2-3,TGCGCCAGCAGCCAAGTATACGGACAGGGACGGGTTGATACGCAGTATTTT,CASSQVYGQGRVDTQYF
-,TRBV2,-,TRBJ2-5,TGTACCAGCAGTGAAGGCATTAAACATGCCGGCCAAGAGACCCAGTACTTC,CTSSEGIKHAGQETQYF
-,TRBV29-1,TRBD1,TRBJ2-1,TGCAGCGTGGCAACCGGGACAGGGGCGGACAATGAGCAGTTCTTC,CSVATGTGADNEQFF
-,TRBV2,-,TRBJ2-7,TGTGCCAGCAAGGGGGGAGGCGAGCAGTACTTC,CASKGGGEQYF
-,TRBV2,-,TRBJ2-7,TGTGCCAGCAAGATCTCCTACGAGCAGTACTTC,CASKISYEQYF
many,TRBV9,TRBD2,TRBJ2-1,TGTGCCAGCAGCGTAGTAGGGACTAGCGCTTACAATGAGCAGTTCTTC,CASSVVGTSAYNEQFF
many,TRBV2,-,TRBJ2-6,TGTGCCAGCCTGATGTTTGCCATAACTTCTGGGGCCAACGTCCTGACTTTC,CASLMFAITSGANVLTF
-,TRBV15,-,TRBJ1-2,TGTGCCACCAGCAGAGATAGGGGGGAGTATGGCTACACCTTC,CATSRDRGEYGYTF
once,TRBV19,-,TRBJ1-1,TGTGCCAGTAGTATGTGGGGCGTGCGTGAAGCTTTCTTT,CASSMWGVREAFF
-,TRBV19,-,TRBJ2-7,TGTGCCAGTAGTACCCTTTACAGGGAGTCCTACGAGCAGTACTTC,CASSTLYRESYEQYF
-,TRBV25-1,-,TRBJ1-1,TGTGCCAGCAGCACCACACTAGGATTCACTGAAGCTTTCTTT,CASSTTLGFTEAFF
-,TRBV2,-,TRBJ2-2,TGTGCCAGCAGTGTCTCTCAGGGCTGTGCGAACACCGGGGAGCTGTTTTTT,CASSVSQGCANTGELFF
few,TRBV2,-,TRBJ1-1,TGTGCCAGCGGGGGAGTTTTGAACACTGAAGCTTTCTTT,CASGGVLNTEAFF
-,TRBV10-3,-,TRBJ2-7,TGTGCCATCAGTGGAGAGGCAGGATCAACCTACGAGCAGTACTTC,CAISGEAGSTYEQYF
-,TRBV30,TRBD2,TRBJ2-1,TGTGCCTGGAGTTACCCGGGACTACCCCGGGGTGAGCTGTTCTTC,CAWSYPGLPRGELFF
-,TRBV5-1,TRBD1,TRBJ1-6,TGCGCCAGCAGCTTGGGACAGGGTGTGCCCCTCCACTTT,CASSLGQGVPLHF
-,TRBV14,TRBD1,TRBJ2-5,TGTGCCAGCAGCCACGTCTCGACAGGGGGCTGGTCAGAGACCCAGTACTTC,CASSHVSTGGWSETQYF